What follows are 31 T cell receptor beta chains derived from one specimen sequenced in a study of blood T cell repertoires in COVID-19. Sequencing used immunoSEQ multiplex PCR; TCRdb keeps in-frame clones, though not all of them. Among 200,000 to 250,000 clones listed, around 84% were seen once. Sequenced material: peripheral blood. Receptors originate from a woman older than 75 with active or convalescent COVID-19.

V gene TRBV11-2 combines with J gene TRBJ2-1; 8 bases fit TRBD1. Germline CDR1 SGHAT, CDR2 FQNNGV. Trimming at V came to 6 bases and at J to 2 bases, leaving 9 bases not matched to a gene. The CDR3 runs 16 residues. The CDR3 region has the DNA TGTGCCAGCAGGAGCGGACAGGGCTATACCTACAATGAGCAGTTCTTC. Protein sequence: CASRSGQGYTYNEQFF.

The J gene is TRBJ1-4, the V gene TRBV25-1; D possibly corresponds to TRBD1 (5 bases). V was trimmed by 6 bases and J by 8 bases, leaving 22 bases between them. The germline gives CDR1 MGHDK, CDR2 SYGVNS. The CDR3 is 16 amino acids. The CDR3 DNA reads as TGTGCCAGCAGATCAGTTGGGGCGGCGGGGAGAGAAAAACTGTTTTTT. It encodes CASRSVGAAGREKLFF.

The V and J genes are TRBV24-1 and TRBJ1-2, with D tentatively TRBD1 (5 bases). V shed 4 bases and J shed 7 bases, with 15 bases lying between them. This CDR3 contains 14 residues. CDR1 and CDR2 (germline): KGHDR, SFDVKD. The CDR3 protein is CATSDSGRAGGYTF. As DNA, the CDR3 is TGTGCCACCAGTGACTCAGGGAGGGCCGGTGGCTACACCTTC.

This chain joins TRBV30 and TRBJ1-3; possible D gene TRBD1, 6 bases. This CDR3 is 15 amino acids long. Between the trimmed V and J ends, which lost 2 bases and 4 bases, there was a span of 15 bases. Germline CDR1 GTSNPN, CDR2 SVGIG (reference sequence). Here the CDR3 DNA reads TGTGCCTGGAGTAGAGGGGGGGCGCGGGGAAACACCATATATTTT. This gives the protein CAWSRGGARGNTIYF. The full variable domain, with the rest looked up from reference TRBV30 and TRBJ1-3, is SQTIHQWPATLVQPVGSPLSLECTVEGTSNPNLYWYRQAAGRGLQLLFYSVGIGQISSEVPQNLSASRPQDRQFILSSKKLLLSDSGFYLCAWSRGGARGNTIYFGEGSWLTVV.

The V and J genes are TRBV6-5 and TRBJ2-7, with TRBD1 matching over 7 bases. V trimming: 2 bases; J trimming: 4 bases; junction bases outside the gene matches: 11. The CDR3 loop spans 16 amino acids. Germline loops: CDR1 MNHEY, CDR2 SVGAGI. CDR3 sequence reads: CASSYDGNRGLYEQYF. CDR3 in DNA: TGTGCCAGCAGTTACGACGGGAACAGGGGCCTGTACGAGCAGTACTTC.

The CDR3 is CASSTTPGEGTDTQYF. In DNA, the CDR3 is TGTGCCAGCAGCACTACCCCAGGCGAAGGAACAGATACGCAGTATTTT. The chain joins TRBV21-1 to TRBJ2-3; the table's D call, TRBD1, has no DNA check behind it. TRBV21-1 constitutes a pseudogene. The CDR3 is 16 residues long.

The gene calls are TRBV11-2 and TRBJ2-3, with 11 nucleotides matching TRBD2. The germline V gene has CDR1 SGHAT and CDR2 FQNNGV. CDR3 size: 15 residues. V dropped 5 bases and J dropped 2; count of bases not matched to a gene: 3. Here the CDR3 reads CASSRTSGLTDTQYF. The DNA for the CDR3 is TGTGCCAGCAGCCGGACTAGCGGGCTCACAGATACGCAGTATTTT.

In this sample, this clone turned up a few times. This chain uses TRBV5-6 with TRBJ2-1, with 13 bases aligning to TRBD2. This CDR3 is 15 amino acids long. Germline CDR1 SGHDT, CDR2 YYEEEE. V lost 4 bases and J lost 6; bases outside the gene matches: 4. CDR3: CASSEGLAGTNEQFF. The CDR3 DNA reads TGTGCCAGCAGCGAGGGACTAGCGGGGACCAATGAGCAGTTCTTC.

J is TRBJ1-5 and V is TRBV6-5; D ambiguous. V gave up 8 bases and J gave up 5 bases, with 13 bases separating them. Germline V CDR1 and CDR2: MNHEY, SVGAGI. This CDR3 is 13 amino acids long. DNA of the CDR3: TGTGCCAGCCACGGGTCCAGTGATCAGCCCCAGCATTTT. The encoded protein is CASHGSSDQPQHF.

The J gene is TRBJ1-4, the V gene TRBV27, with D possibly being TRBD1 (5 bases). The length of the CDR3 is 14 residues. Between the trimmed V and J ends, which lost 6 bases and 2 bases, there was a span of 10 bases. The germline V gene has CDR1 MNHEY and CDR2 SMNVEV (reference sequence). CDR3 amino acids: CASSYRNTNEKLFF. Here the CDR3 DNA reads TGTGCCAGCAGCTACAGGAACACTAATGAAAAACTGTTTTTT.

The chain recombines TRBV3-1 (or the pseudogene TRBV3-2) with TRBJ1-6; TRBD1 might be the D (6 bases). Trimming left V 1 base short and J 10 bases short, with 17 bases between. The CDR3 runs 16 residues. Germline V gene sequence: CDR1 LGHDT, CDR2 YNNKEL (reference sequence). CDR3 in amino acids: CASSQGGGQGRSPLHF. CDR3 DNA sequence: TGTGCCAGCAGCCAAGGGGGAGGGCAGGGGCGGTCACCCCTCCACTTT.

The CDR3 region has the DNA TGTGCCAGCAGCTCGTGGGGGACTTCTACCTACGAGCAGTACTTC. This encodes CASSSWGTSTYEQYF. V is TRBV5-6 and J is TRBJ2-7, with D tentatively TRBD2 (6 bases). Deletions cut 3 bases from V and 2 bases from J, with 15 bases between. CDR3 length equals 15 residues. CDR1 is SGHDT, CDR2 YYEEEE, per germline.

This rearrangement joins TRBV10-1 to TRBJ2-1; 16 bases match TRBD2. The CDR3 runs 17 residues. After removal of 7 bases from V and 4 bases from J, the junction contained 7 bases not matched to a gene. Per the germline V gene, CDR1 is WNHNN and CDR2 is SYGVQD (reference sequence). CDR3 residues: CASILPGLAGGYNEQFF. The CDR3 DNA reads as TGCGCCAGCATCCTACCGGGACTAGCGGGAGGGTACAATGAGCAGTTCTTC.

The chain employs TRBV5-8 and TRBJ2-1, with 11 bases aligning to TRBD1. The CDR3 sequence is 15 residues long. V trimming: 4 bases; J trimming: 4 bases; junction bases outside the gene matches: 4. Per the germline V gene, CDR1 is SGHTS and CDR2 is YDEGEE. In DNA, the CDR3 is TGTGCCAGCAGCCGGACAGGGGGCGCTTACAATGAGCAGTTCTTC. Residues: CASSRTGGAYNEQFF.

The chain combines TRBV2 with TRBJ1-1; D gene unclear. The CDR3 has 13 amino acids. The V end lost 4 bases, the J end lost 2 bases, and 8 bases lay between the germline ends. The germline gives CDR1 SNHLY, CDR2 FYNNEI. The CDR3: CASSAEINTEAFF. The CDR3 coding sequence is TGTGCCAGCAGTGCTGAGATCAACACTGAAGCTTTCTTT.

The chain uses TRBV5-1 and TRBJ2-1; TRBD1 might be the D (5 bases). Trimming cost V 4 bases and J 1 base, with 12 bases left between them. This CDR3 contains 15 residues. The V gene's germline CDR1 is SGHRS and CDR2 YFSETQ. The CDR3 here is CASSVGQGSYNEQFF. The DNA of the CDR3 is TGCGCCAGCAGCGTCGGGCAGGGATCCTACAATGAGCAGTTCTTC.

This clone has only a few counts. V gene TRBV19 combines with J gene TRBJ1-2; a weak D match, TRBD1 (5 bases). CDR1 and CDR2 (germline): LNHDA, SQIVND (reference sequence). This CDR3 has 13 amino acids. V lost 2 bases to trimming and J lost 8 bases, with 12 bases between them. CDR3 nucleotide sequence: TGTGCCAGTAGTATAACAGGAGGGTTCGGCTACACCTTC. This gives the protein CASSITGGFGYTF. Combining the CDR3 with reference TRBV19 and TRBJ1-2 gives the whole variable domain DGGITQSPKYLFRKEGQNVTLSCEQNLNHDAMYWYRQDPGQGLRLIYYSQIVNDFQKGDIAEGYSVSREKKESFPLTVTSAQKNPTAFYLCASSITGGFGYTFGSGTRLTVV.

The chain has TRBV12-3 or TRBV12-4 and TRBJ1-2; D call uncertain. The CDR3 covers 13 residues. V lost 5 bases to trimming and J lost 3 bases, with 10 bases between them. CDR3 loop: CASSRSPYYGYTF. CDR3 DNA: TGTGCCAGCAGTCGGAGCCCGTACTATGGCTACACCTTC.

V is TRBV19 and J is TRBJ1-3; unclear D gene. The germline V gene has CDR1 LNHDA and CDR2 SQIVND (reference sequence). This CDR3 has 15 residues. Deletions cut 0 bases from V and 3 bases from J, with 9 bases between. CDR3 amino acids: CASSIDSAVGNTIYF. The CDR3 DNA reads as TGTGCCAGTAGTATAGATTCGGCGGTTGGAAACACCATATATTTT.

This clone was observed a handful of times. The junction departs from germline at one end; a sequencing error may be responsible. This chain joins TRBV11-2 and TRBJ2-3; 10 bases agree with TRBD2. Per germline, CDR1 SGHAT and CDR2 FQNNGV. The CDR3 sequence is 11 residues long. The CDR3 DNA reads TGTGCCAGCAGCTTAGGTTTAGCGGGGGGATTT. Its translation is CASSLGLAGGF.

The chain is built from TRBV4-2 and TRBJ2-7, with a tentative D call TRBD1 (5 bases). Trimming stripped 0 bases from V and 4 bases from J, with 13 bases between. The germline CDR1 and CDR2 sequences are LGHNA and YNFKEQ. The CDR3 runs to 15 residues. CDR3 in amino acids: CASSQDDRDFYEQYF. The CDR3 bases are TGTGCCAGCAGCCAAGACGACAGAGACTTTTACGAGCAGTACTTC.

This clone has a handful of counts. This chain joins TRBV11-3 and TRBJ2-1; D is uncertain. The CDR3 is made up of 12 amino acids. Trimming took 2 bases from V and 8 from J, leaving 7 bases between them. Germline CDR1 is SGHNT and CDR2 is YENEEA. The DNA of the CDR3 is TGTGCCAGCAGCTTAACGTCGGATGAGCAGTTCTTC. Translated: CASSLTSDEQFF.

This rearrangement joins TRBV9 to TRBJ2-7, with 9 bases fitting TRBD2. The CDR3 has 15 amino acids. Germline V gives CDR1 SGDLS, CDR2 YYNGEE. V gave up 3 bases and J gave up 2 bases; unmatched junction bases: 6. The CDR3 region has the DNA TGTGCCAGCAGCGAAGCAGGGACTAGCACCTACGAGCAGTACTTC. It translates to CASSEAGTSTYEQYF.

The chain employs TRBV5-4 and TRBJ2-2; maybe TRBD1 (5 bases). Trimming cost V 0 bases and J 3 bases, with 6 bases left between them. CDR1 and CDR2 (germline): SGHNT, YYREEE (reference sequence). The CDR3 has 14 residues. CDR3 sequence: CASSLETDTGELFF. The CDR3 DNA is TGTGCCAGCAGCTTGGAGACAGACACCGGGGAGCTGTTTTTT.

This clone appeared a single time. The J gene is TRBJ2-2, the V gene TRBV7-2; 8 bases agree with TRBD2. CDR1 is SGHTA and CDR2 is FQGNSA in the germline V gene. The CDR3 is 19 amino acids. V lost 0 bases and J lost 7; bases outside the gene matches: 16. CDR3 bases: TGTGCCAGCAGCTTAGCCAGCGGGAGTTTCAGGAGAGGGAACGGGGAGCTGTTTTTT. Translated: CASSLASGSFRRGNGELFF.

Here the CDR3 DNA reads TGTGCCATACAGGGGGCTCGCTACGAGCAGTACTTC. Translating it yields CAIQGARYEQYF. The chain has TRBV7-9 and TRBJ2-7; TRBD1 aligns across 9 bases. The CDR3 extends over 12 amino acids. The germline V gene has CDR1 SEHNR and CDR2 FQNEAQ (reference sequence). Unmatched junction bases numbered 4, after V lost 10 bases and J lost 3 bases.

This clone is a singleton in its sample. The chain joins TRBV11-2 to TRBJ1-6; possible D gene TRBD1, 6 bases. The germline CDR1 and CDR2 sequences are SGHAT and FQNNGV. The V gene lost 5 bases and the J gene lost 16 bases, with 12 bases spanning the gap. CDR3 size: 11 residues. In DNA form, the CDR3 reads TGTGCCAGCAGCCCCGGGACAATACTCCACTTT. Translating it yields CASSPGTILHF.

In nucleotides, the CDR3 is TGTGCCACCAGCTCGACATCGGTTAACACAGATACGCAGTATTTT. The encoded protein is CATSSTSVNTDTQYF. The chain carries TRBV24-1 and TRBJ2-3; D unclear. V lost 7 bases to trimming and J lost 2 bases, with 15 bases between them. The CDR3 totals 15 residues. Germline values: CDR1 KGHDR, CDR2 SFDVKD.

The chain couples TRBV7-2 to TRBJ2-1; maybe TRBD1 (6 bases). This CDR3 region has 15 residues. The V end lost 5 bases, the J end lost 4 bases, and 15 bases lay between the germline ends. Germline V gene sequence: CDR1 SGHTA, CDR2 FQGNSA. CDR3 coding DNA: TGTGCCAGCAGCGACCGGGACACACTGTACAATGAGCAGTTCTTC. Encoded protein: CASSDRDTLYNEQFF.

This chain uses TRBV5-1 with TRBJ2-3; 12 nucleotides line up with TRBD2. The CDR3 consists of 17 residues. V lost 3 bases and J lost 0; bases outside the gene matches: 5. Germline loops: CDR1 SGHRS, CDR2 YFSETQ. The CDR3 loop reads CASSSGTSGHSTDTQYF. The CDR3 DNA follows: TGCGCCAGCAGCTCCGGGACTAGCGGGCATAGCACAGATACGCAGTATTTT.

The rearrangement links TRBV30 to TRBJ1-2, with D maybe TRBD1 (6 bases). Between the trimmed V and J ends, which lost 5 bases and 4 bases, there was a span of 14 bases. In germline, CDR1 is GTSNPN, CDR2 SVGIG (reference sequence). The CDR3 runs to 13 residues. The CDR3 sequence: CAWDRRTLYGYTF. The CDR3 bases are TGTGCCTGGGACAGGCGAACCCTCTATGGCTACACCTTC. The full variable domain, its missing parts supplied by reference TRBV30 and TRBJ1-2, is SQTIHQWPATLVQPVGSPLSLECTVEGTSNPNLYWYRQAAGRGLQLLFYSVGIGQISSEVPQNLSASRPQDRQFILSSKKLLLSDSGFYLCAWDRRTLYGYTFGSGTRLTVV.